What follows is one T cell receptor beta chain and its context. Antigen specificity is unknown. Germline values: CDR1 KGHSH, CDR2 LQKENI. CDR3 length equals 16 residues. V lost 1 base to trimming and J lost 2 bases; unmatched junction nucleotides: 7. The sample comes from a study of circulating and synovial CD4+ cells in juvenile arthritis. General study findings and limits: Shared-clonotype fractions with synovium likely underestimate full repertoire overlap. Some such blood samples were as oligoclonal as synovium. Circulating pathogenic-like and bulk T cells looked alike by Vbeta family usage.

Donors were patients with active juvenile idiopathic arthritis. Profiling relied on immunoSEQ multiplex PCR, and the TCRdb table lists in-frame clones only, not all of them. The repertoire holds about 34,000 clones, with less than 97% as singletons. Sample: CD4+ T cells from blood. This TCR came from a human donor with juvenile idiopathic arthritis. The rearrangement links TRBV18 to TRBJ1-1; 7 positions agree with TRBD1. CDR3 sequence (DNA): TGTGCCAGCTCACCACTCGGGGCAGGGGGAAACACTGAAGCTTTCTTT. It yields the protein CASSPLGAGGNTEAFF.